A single sample gave rise to the 8 T cell receptor beta chains below, sequenced in a study of cytomegalovirus exposure and HLA in healthy donors. Clones were read by immunoSEQ multiplex PCR, and TCRdb kept only the in-frame ones, dropping some. The sample holds some 130,000 clones, roughly 88% seen once. The specimen sequenced was PBMCs. The receptors derive from a woman aged 18-30 years in good health and CMV-seropositive.

The chain employs TRBV6-6 and TRBJ1-1; 7 nucleotides align to TRBD1. The CDR3 length is 13 residues. Losses at the gene ends were 7 bases for V and 3 bases for J; bases not matched to a gene: 5. Germline assignment: CDR1 MNHNY and CDR2 SVGAGI (reference sequence). Written as DNA, the CDR3 is TGTGCCAGCATCACGACAGGGTACACTGAAGCTTTCTTT. Translation gives CASITTGYTEAFF.

The chain links TRBV7-9 to TRBJ2-3, with TRBD2 matching 9 bases. Trimming took 5 bases from V and 0 from J; bases not matched to a gene: 3. Germline V gene lookup returns CDR1 SEHNR and CDR2 FQNEAQ (reference sequence). The CDR3 is 15 amino acids. The CDR3 protein is CASSAGLASTDTQYF. The CDR3 region has the DNA TGTGCCAGCAGCGCAGGACTAGCGAGCACAGATACGCAGTATTTT.

This clone came up once. This rearrangement joins TRBV29-1 to TRBJ1-4, with 7 bases fitting TRBD1. Germline V CDR1 and CDR2: SQVTM, ANQGSEA. CDR3 length equals 14 residues. Trimming took 3 bases from V and 6 from J; bases not matched to a gene: 7. The CDR3 DNA reads as TGCAGCGTTGAGAGTAGGGGGCTAGATGAAAAACTGTTTTTT. Translated: CSVESRGLDEKLFF. The full variable domain, its missing parts supplied by reference TRBV29-1 and TRBJ1-4, is SAVISQKPSRDICQRGTSLTIQCQVDSQVTMMFWYRQQPGQSLTLIATANQGSEATYESGFVIDKFPISRPNLTFSTLTVSNMSPEDSSIYLCSVESRGLDEKLFFGSGTQLSVL.

The V call is TRBV13, the J call TRBJ1-2; 8 bases are shared with TRBD1. V lost 3 bases to trimming and J lost 5 bases; unmatched junction nucleotides: 5. Germline V CDR1 and CDR2: PRHDT, FYEKMQ (reference sequence). This CDR3 has 14 residues. This CDR3 is CASSFQGAPYGYTF. CDR3 bases: TGTGCCAGCAGCTTTCAGGGGGCCCCGTATGGCTACACCTTC. Based on the CDR3 plus reference TRBV13 and TRBJ1-2, the full variable domain is AAGVIQSPRHLIKEKRETATLKCYPIPRHDTVYWYQQGPGQDPQFLISFYEKMQSDKGSIPDRFSAQQFSDYHSELNMSSLELGDSALYFCASSFQGAPYGYTFGSGTRLTVV.

The chain recombines TRBV29-1 with TRBJ2-3; 7 positions agree with TRBD2. Per the germline V gene, CDR1 is SQVTM and CDR2 is ANQGSEA. The V gene end was trimmed by 4 bases and the J gene end by 1 base; junction bases not matched to a gene: 5. The CDR3 is 14 amino acids. CDR3 nucleotide sequence: TGCAGCGTTGTATGGGGGGGAGGCACAGATACGCAGTATTTT. Translating gives CSVVWGGGTDTQYF.

This chain connects TRBV11-3 to TRBJ2-5; 10 bases are shared with TRBD1. The CDR3 is 15 residues long. V was pared by 5 bases and J by 2 bases, with 5 bases of the junction left unmatched. In germline, CDR1 is SGHNT, CDR2 YENEEA. The CDR3 DNA reads TGTGCCAGCAGCCTGGGGACAGGGGAGCAAGAGACCCAGTACTTC. It translates to CASSLGTGEQETQYF.

This rearrangement joins TRBV5-1 to TRBJ2-1, with a weak D call TRBD1 (5 bases). Trimming removed 4 bases at V and 9 bases at J, with 14 bases between. Looked up from germline, CDR1 is SGHRS and CDR2 is YFSETQ. The CDR3 spans 13 residues. CDR3 region: CASSQVTGGEQFF. DNA for the CDR3: TGCGCCAGCAGCCAAGTTACAGGCGGTGAGCAGTTCTTC.

The chain is built from TRBV18 and TRBJ2-2; 12 bases line up with TRBD2. Germline V gene lookup returns CDR1 KGHSH and CDR2 LQKENI. This CDR3 comprises 19 residues. Trimming took 0 bases from V and 8 from J; bases not matched to a gene: 13. DNA for the CDR3: TGTGCCAGCTCACCACCTGGGACTAGCGGGTCCTCTCGGAGGGGGGAGCTGTTTTTT. Encoded protein: CASSPPGTSGSSRRGELFF.